This TCR beta chain was recovered during a study of blood T cells in healthy people across ages (dated by TCRdb to 2013 to 2016). Regarding the complete study: In model experiments, roughly one uniquely barcoded TCR beta cDNA molecule per two T cells was captured by template switching. Age-related changes in TCR beta repertoire diversity were measured in the study by deep sequencing normalized with unique cDNA molecular identifiers. The study analyzed two additional independent replicas of 1 million unique cDNA reads from the same blood draw for two donors, one aged 18 to 29 and one aged 80 or older. The donors were split into four age groups: young (average 16 years), middle-aged (about 40), aged (around 67) and long-lived (under 90). Paper-wide results and their limitations: The percentage of naive T cells measured by flow cytometry correlated strongly with observed TCR beta diversity. Because profiling used bulk unsorted PBMCs, naive and antigen-experienced compartments could not be compared conclusively. Donor CMV infection status was unknown, potentially confounding age-related changes in expanded clonotypes. Estimates of total diversity based on one million sequenced T cells were regarded as lower bounds and as underestimates. As age increased, observed TCR beta diversity per million T cells dropped in a roughly linear way, and a significant reduction was already evident by age roughly 40. The long-lived group showed more naive CD4+ T cells, fewer expanded clones and increased TCR diversity than the aged group, suggesting age selection.

A note on this clonotype: This clone's antigen is unknown. No much larger clone exists at a distance of one base, and base qualities are not known.

Library method: 5' RACE. Sequencing was performed on an Illumina HiSeq 2500. A second roughly 6 to 12 cycle PCR used a sample-barcoded 5' primer and a J-beta primer mix. Each TCR beta cDNA molecule received a unique molecular identifier from a template-switch 5' adaptor carrying 12 random nucleotides. Each sample yielded at least 2.5 million CDR3-containing paired-end reads. All of the RNA was converted into first-strand cDNA using the Mint cDNA synthesis kit, with a TRBC-specific oligonucleotide serving as the primer. All cDNA was treated with uracil-DNA glycosylase and then went through a first 18-cycle PCR with the universal primers M1SS and BC2_uni_R. The original pipeline was this. Normalization of each sample was performed by random selection of 1 million high-quality reads, each carrying a distinct molecular identifier. Reads sharing molecular identifiers were discarded rather than binned into consensus sequences. CDR3 identification, clonotype clustering and error correction used MiTCR with a Q25 quality threshold and the strictest error-elimination algorithm. A nonparametric unseen species model with Euler transformation was used to estimate a lower bound on total TCR beta diversity. TCRdb ran its own pipeline on the public reads, namely fastp trimming at Q25 and MiXCR clone calling, and kept in-frame beta chains. Every entry covers one CDR3 protein and lists the most common genes and DNA from its rows. The V and J calls and clone size come from TCRdb's table, not from the authors' own analysis. This sample lists hundreds of thousands of distinct CDR3 sequences; under 30% were detected once. The ten most abundant clones make up roughly 10% of the sample.

The donors were 40 or so Caucasian individuals from Russia, aged roughly 6 to 90 years, who were systemically healthy. Ten milliliters of peripheral blood were drawn from each donor into EDTA-treated Vacutainer tubes. Ficoll-Paque density-gradient centrifugation was used to isolate PBMCs, with at least 7 million per sample. Total RNA, at least 6 micrograms per sample, was extracted from PBMCs with Trizol reagent. For every donor, flow cytometry on a PBMC aliquot measured the percentage of naive CD45RAhigh/CD27high T cells. In the germline V gene (reference sequence), CDR1 corresponds to LNHDA and CDR2 to SQIVND. The CDR3 contains 15 residues, cysteine and phenylalanine counted. The retained sequence is limited to the CDR3, 45 bases, with the frame set at the first base. V and J are truncated by 0 bases and 6 bases respectively, leaving an intervening sequence of 11 bases. This sample was shared with a second study, whose subject was T cells of mothers and their children. Per that second paper: Nine systemically healthy Caucasian individuals, comprising three mothers and their six children, were included as donors. cDNA synthesis consumed the entire amount of extracted RNA, loaded at around 1.5 ug RNA in each 15 ul reaction. In the second PCR, the M1S primer introduced both the sample barcodes and 2-4 random nucleotides. Over 8 million TCR beta CDR3 reads were obtained for each mother, and millions of reads were obtained for each child. Thymic selection similarly shapes TCR recombination output in related and unrelated pairs, with minor effect from inherited differences. Normalized repertoire overlap was always slightly but never significantly higher in related than unrelated mother-child pairs. Persistent microchimeric T cell clones were not detected, at a sensitivity of about 100 clones per million clonotypes. Deep NGS was used in the study to compare the TCR beta repertoires of mothers and children and to look for features that separate related mother-child pairs from unrelated individuals. On average, the children were approximately 11 +/- 4 years old, while the mothers were approximately 40 +/- 4 years old. After adapters were ligated using NEBNext reagents, the libraries underwent 100+100 nt paired-end sequencing on an Illumina HiSeq 2000. To prevent cross-contamination, the mother and child libraries were prepared a month apart and were sequenced in separate runs. For each donor, somewhere between roughly 450,000 and 2,100,000 distinct TCR beta clonotypes were identified. Naive TCR beta clonotypes were estimated from low-frequency clonotypes matched to each donor's FACS-determined naive share, without sorting.

The material sequenced was blood. This receptor was taken from a boy aged 10-17 years in good health. Recombination joined TRBV19 with TRBJ2-2; TRBD1 might be the D gene, on 6 matching bases. This receptor carries the CDR3 CASSIEQGIAGELFF. Here is the DNA: TGTGCCAGTAGTATAGAACAGGGTATCGCCGGGGAGCTGTTTTTT.